The clone carrying this T cell receptor beta chain was observed a single time. Its specificity is not known. The CDR3 runs to 15 residues. The V gene's germline CDR1 is MNHEY and CDR2 SMNVEV (reference sequence). After removal of 4 bases from V and 2 bases from J, the junction contained 4 bases not matched to a gene. Treatment: about 20 received Ad26.COV2.S at low or high dose, single or two shots; five or six received placebo; per-sample allocation not given. Sampling occurred on day 63 after the first vaccine or placebo injection. An adult aged 18-55 years in Boston served as the donor. Vaccination employed an Ad26 vector expressing the Wuhan-strain SARS-CoV-2 spike. The sample comes from a study of Ad26.COV2.S vaccination and SARS-CoV-2 variants. Study-level information: Intramuscular Ad26.COV2.S at 5x10^10 or 1x10^11 viral particles. Findings of the study overall: The TCR breadth and depth analyses may have produced an underestimate of total T cell responses.

Here immunoSEQ multiplex PCR was the method, and the copy in TCRdb shows in-frame clones only, minus some. The sample lists around 450,000 clones, nearly 90% occurring once. The V call is TRBV27, the J call TRBJ1-2; 10 bases are shared with TRBD1. Material: peripheral blood, obtained in a trial of Ad26.COV2.S vaccine versus placebo. The clonotype comes from a person aged 18-65 years who received the Ad26.COV2.S COVID-19 vaccine or a placebo. The CDR3 coding sequence is TGTGCCAGCAGTTCCCGGACAGGGGGGAACTATGGCTACACCTTC. Protein: CASSSRTGGNYGYTF.